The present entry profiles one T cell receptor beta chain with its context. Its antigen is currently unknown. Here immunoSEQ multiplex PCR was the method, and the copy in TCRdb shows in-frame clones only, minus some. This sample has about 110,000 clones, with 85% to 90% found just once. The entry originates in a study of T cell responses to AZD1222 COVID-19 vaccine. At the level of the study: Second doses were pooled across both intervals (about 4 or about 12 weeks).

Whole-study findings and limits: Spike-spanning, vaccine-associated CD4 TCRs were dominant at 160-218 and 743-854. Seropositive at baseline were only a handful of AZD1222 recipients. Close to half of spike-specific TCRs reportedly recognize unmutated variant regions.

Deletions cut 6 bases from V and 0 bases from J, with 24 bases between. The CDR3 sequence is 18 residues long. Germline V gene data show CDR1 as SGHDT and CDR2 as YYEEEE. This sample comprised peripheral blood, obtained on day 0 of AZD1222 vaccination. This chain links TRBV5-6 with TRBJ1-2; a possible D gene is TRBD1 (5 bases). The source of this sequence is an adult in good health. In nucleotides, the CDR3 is TGTGCCAGCACCTTAGCCCTACAGGACGCCAAAGCTAACTATGGCTACACCTTC. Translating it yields CASTLALQDAKANYGYTF.